The 16 T cell receptor beta chains listed next were all sequenced from one sample in a study of cytomegalovirus exposure and HLA in healthy donors. The PCR used 60 Vbeta and 13 Jbeta primers. The table came from immunoSEQ multiplex PCR; TCRdb's copy has only in-frame clones and leaves some out. The sample has roughly 100,000 clones; roughly four fifths are singletons. Sequencing input: PBMCs. These receptors all come from a woman aged 60-75 years in good health and CMV-seropositive.

This chain connects TRBV19 to TRBJ2-7; 7 nucleotides line up with TRBD1. The CDR3 runs 14 residues. V dropped 6 bases and J dropped 7; count of bases not matched to a gene: 12. The germline CDR1 and CDR2 sequences are LNHDA and SQIVND (reference sequence). The CDR3 nucleotides are TGTGCCAGTAGCCAGGACAGGACAAGGTGGGAGCAGTACTTC. Its translation: CASSQDRTRWEQYF.

The chain recombines TRBV11-2 with TRBJ2-1; D gene uncertain. V shed 5 bases and J shed 9 bases, with 11 bases lying between them. In germline, CDR1 is SGHAT, CDR2 FQNNGV. The CDR3 consists of 12 residues. The CDR3 loop reads CASSQNTGEQFF. The DNA for the CDR3 is TGTGCCAGCAGCCAAAATACGGGTGAGCAGTTCTTC.

This clone was seen once. CDR3: CASSSGTGWNEQYF. DNA of the CDR3: TGTGCCAGCAGTTCCGGGACAGGGTGGAACGAGCAGTACTTC. The rearrangement joins TRBV9 to TRBJ2-7; 9 bases match TRBD1. The ends lost 5 bases at V and 5 bases at J; junction bases unmatched: 8. The CDR3 is made up of 14 amino acids. The germline gives CDR1 SGDLS, CDR2 YYNGEE.

This clone was observed a few times. The rearrangement uses TRBV19 and TRBJ2-3; 8 nucleotides align to TRBD1. CDR3 length: 14 amino acids. Germline CDR1 and CDR2: LNHDA and SQIVND (reference sequence). Trimming took 5 bases from V and 6 from J; bases not matched to a gene: 7. The CDR3 nucleotides read TGTGCCAGTAGTCTGCCGACAGGGGTGGATACGCAGTATTTT. Protein product: CASSLPTGVDTQYF.

The J gene is TRBJ2-7, the V gene TRBV14, with 13 bases lining up with TRBD2. V lost 2 bases, J lost 3 bases, and 4 bases stayed unmatched. CDR1 is SGHDN, CDR2 FVKESK, per germline. The CDR3 totals 16 residues. The CDR3 sequence: CASSQNRLAGGYEQYF. CDR3 DNA sequence: TGTGCCAGCAGCCAAAACAGACTAGCGGGAGGCTACGAGCAGTACTTC.

This clone came up a few times. The chain's CDR3 is CASSQDSGTGSSEQYF. The CDR3 region has the DNA TGCGCCAGCAGCCAAGATTCAGGGACAGGCTCTTCCGAGCAGTACTTC. The chain joins TRBV4-1 to TRBJ2-7, with 8 bases matching TRBD1. This CDR3 is 16 amino acids long. In germline, CDR1 is MGHRA, CDR2 YSYEKL. V shed 0 bases and J 6 bases; nucleotides not matched to a gene: 10.

This clone turned up a few times. The V and J genes are TRBV4-1 and TRBJ1-5; 9 bases match TRBD1. Trimming cost V 2 bases and J 7 bases; bases outside gene matches: 6. The V gene's germline CDR1 is MGHRA and CDR2 YSYEKL. The CDR3 runs 15 residues. Here the CDR3 reads CASSQRQGEGQPQHF. DNA for the CDR3: TGCGCCAGCAGCCAACGACAGGGGGAAGGCCAGCCCCAGCATTTT.

This clone showed up just a few times. The chain links TRBV10-3 to TRBJ1-4; TRBD1 matches 10 bases. This CDR3 is 14 amino acids long. Germline values: CDR1 ENHRY, CDR2 SYGVKD. Trimming at V came to 11 bases and at J to 4 bases, leaving 7 bases not matched to a gene. CDR3: CAAADRGLNEKLFF. The DNA for the CDR3 is TGTGCCGCCGCCGACAGGGGGCTTAATGAAAAACTGTTTTTT.

The rearrangement joins TRBV9 to TRBJ1-1; D gene unclear. V was pared by 2 bases and J by 0 bases, with 8 bases between. The CDR3 has 14 residues. From germline, CDR1 is SGDLS and CDR2 YYNGEE. The CDR3: CASSVNTVNTEAFF. Written as DNA, the CDR3 is TGTGCCAGCAGCGTCAATACAGTGAACACTGAAGCTTTCTTT. Variable domain in full (rest from reference TRBV9 and TRBJ1-1): DSGVTQTPKHLITATGQRVTLRCSPRSGDLSVYWYQQSLDQGLQFLIQYYNGEERAKGNILERFSAQQFPDLHSELNLSSLELGDSALYFCASSVNTVNTEAFFGQGTRLTVV.

This clone has just one count. The chain couples TRBV25-1 to TRBJ1-1, with 9 nucleotides matching TRBD1. The CDR3 loop spans 14 amino acids. CDR1 is MGHDK and CDR2 is SYGVNS in the germline V gene. V lost 6 bases and J lost 5; bases outside the gene matches: 7. The CDR3 protein is CASRQTGGRTEAFF. The CDR3 coding sequence is TGTGCCAGCAGGCAAACAGGGGGCCGGACTGAAGCTTTCTTT.

V and J are TRBV7-9 and TRBJ1-2; 9 bases align to TRBD1. The CDR3 sequence is 15 residues long. The V gene's germline CDR1 is SEHNR and CDR2 FQNEAQ (reference sequence). Germline trimming cut 6 bases from V and 4 bases from J; bases unmatched to any gene: 9. CDR3 sequence: CASSFGQGNVYGYTF. The CDR3 bases are TGTGCCAGCAGTTTCGGACAGGGGAACGTCTATGGCTACACCTTC.

The V call is TRBV19, the J call TRBJ2-5, with 7 bases that match TRBD1. The germline V gene has CDR1 LNHDA and CDR2 SQIVND (reference sequence). The CDR3 is 19 residues long. V lost 5 bases to trimming and J lost 5 bases; unmatched junction nucleotides: 23. The DNA for the CDR3 is TGTGCCAGTAGTGACCGACAGGGTTATACCGGTATTAGTACGGAGACCCAGTACTTC. Translating it yields CASSDRQGYTGISTETQYF.

J is TRBJ2-5 and V is TRBV5-1; possible D gene TRBD2, 6 bases. V lost 2 bases to trimming and J lost 5 bases, with 10 bases between them. This CDR3 is built from 13 residues. The germline CDR1 and CDR2 sequences are SGHRS and YFSETQ. CDR3 coding DNA: TGCGCCAGCAGCTTCCTAGCGCGGGAGACCCAGTACTTC. It encodes CASSFLARETQYF.

The gene calls are TRBV20-1 and TRBJ2-3; D remains unclear. CDR1 is DFQATT and CDR2 is SNEGSKA in the germline V gene (reference sequence). Trimming stripped 1 base from V and 7 bases from J, with 6 bases between. CDR3 length: 11 residues. CDR3 in DNA: TGCAGTGCTAGAGGCGGAAATACGCAGTATTTT. This gives the protein CSARGGNTQYF.

The chain uses TRBV21-1 and TRBJ2-7; the listed D gene, TRBD2, was not tested against the DNA. TRBV21-1 is listed as a pseudogene. The CDR3 spans 18 residues. Written as DNA, the CDR3 is TGTGCCAGCAGCAAATGTAGATGTTCGGGACTTATTGCCTACGAGCAGTACTTC. This codes for CASSKCRCSGLIAYEQYF.

DNA for the CDR3: TGTGCCAGCAGCAACCCTGCCAGGACAGGGCCGCAGTATTTT. It specifies CASSNPARTGPQYF. This chain connects TRBV21-1 to TRBJ2-3; the table's D call of TRBD1 was not tested on the DNA. TRBV21-1 is noted as a pseudogene. This CDR3 region has 14 residues.